This T cell receptor beta chain was obtained from a study of shared clonotypes between healthy human individuals. The study's findings and limits: How much donors shared clonotypes was expected to be affected by sequencing depth.

Per the original methods: There were no quality scores in the junction-only immunoSEQ sequences, so filtering differed. Only in-frame clones appear in the TCRdb table, and some are missing; sequencing was by immunoSEQ multiplex PCR. The V and J calls and clone size are taken from that table; D and trimming were inferred from the DNA. Of fewer than 1 million clones in the sample, 90% to 97% were seen once. Germline V lookup: CDR1 SGDLS, CDR2 YYNGEE. J lost 10 bases, V lost 4 bases, and 5 bases had no gene match. The CDR3 runs to 12 residues. To note about this clone: Antigen unknown.

Naive CD8 isolation took CD45RO-negative cells positively selected for CCR7 and excluded terminally differentiated effector memory CD45RA+ cells. The chain recombines TRBV9 with TRBJ2-4; 7 nucleotides match TRBD1. The sequence was collected from a young man in good health. The sequencing input was naive CD8+ T cells sorted from blood. The DNA of the CDR3 is TGTGCCAGCAGCCCAGGGGGAGTGATTCAGTACTTC. Its translation: CASSPGGVIQYF.